The source of this T cell receptor beta chain is a study of metastatic and nonmetastatic thyroid tumors (dated by TCRdb to 2018 to 2020). For the study in its entirety: The researchers compared repertoires between peripheral blood samples and tumor or nodule tissue samples from patients with malignant or benign thyroid disease. The paper's findings and limits, for the study overall: In both blood and tumor samples, malignant tumors were reported to have significantly higher TCR beta diversity than benign nodules.

The CDR3 starts with the cysteine, ends with the phenylalanine, and has 17 residues. CDR3 DNA is the only sequence kept; it has 51 bases, read in frame from the first base. Taken from the germline V gene (reference sequence), the CDR1 and CDR2 loops are SGHAT and FQDESV. V and J lose 2 bases and 2 bases, and a span of 13 bases separates them. This clone was counted ten times or more. Its antigen remains undetermined. Base qualities were left out, and no much larger clone turns up one base away. The library was prepared using PCR. TCRdb shows the sequencer as Illumina HiSeq 4000. High-throughput sequencing was used to profile the TCR beta-chain CDR3 region of each patient. For the original study's pipeline: Drawing on CDR3 differences between clinicopathological groups, the researchers built a classifier meant to tell apart patients with distant-metastatic papillary thyroid cancer. The Shannon index was used to assess repertoire diversity, and the Morisita-Horn index was used to assess tumor-blood repertoire similarity. TCRdb ran its own pipeline on the public reads, namely fastp trimming at Q25 and MiXCR clone calling, and kept in-frame beta chains. TCRdb, not the original authors, processed these V and J calls. For this sample there are about 92,000 clones; more than 13% appear just once. Roughly 3.9% of the sample belongs to the ten largest clones.

Before undergoing thyroid surgery, none of the patients had been given any kind of treatment. Using T-cell receptor beta sequencing, the researchers looked back retrospectively at clinical samples from patients, gathered between about 2012 and 2019. This TCR was recovered from a female donor with papillary thyroid cancer or a benign thyroid nodule (not recorded which). Some clones in this sample may be carry-over from other donors' samples. The rearranged segments are TRBV11-1 and TRBJ2-6, and perhaps TRBD2 as D gene, on 6 matching bases. The sample comprised blood. In nucleotide form, the sequence is TGTGCCAGCAGCTTATCAATCGGCGGGGCTGGGGCCAACGTCCTGACTTTC. Its product reads: CASSLSIGGAGANVLTF.